A single T cell receptor beta chain is shown here with its context. Repertoires were generated with immunoSEQ multiplex PCR, while TCRdb's copy carries only in-frame clones and drops some. The sample consists of about 78,000 clones, 95% to 98% of them appearing once. This sample was included in a study of human thymus T cells. From resections taken during corrective heart surgery, the thymus tissue was obtained. Sequenced input: thymus tissue. The sequence was obtained from a boy younger than two with a congenital heart defect but otherwise immunologically healthy.

The CDR3 sequence is CATSRDCTSPGCAYNEQFF. CDR3 DNA: TGTGCCACCAGCAGAGATTGTACTAGCCCCGGTTGTGCCTACAATGAGCAGTTCTTC. The chain has TRBV15 and TRBJ2-1; TRBD2 might be the D (6 bases). The length of the CDR3 is 19 residues. Trimming took 0 bases from V and 2 from J, leaving 20 bases between them. Per germline, CDR1 LNHNV and CDR2 YYDKDF (reference sequence).